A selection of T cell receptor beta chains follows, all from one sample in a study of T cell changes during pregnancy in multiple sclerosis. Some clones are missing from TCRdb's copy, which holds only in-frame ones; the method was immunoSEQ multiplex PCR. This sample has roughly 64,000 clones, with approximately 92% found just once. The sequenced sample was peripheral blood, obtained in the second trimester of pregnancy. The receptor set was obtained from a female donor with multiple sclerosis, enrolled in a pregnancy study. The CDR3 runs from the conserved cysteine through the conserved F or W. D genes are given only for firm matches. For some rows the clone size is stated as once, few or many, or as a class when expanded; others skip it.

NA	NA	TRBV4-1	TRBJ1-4	TGCGCCAGCAGCCAAGAATCAGGGTTTAATAATGAAAAACTGTTTTTT	CASSQESGFNNEKLFF
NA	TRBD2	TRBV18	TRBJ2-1	TGTGCCAGCTCACCTTCAGGACTAGCGGGACTTGGGGAGCAGTTCTTC	CASSPSGLAGLGEQFF
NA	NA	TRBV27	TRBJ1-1	TGTGCCAGCAGTTTCAGAGGAATGAACACTGAAGCTTTCTTT	CASSFRGMNTEAFF
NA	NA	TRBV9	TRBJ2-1	TGTGCCAGCAGCGTAGCCCTAGTAGCCTCCCCGGTTTGCAATGAGCAGTTCTTC	CASSVALVASPVCNEQFF
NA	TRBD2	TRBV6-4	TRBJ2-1	TGTGCCAGCAGTGGGTTCGGGGGGGCTAACAATGAGCAGTTCTTC	CASSGFGGANNEQFF
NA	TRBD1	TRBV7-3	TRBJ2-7	TGTGCCAGCAGCCCGGGACAGGGACTCGAGCAGTACTTC	CASSPGQGLEQYF
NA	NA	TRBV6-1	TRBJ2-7	TGTGCCAGCAGTGAACTCACAGGTACCTACGAGCAGTACTTC	CASSELTGTYEQYF
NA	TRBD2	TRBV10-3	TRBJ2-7	TGTGCCATCAGTGAAAATGGACTAGTAAGGGAGCAGTACTTC	CAISENGLVREQYF
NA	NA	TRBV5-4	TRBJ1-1	TGTGCCAGCACCCCGATCCCAGAGAACACTGAAGCTTTCTTT	CASTPIPENTEAFF
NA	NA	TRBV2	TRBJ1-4	TGTGCCAGCAAACGGCGTCCAGCAGGGTCGGATGAAAAACTGTTTTTT	CASKRRPAGSDEKLFF
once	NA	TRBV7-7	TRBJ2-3	TGTGCCAGCAGCTTAGCCGGGACTGTTGGAGATACGCAGTATTTT	CASSLAGTVGDTQYF
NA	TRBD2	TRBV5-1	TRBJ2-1	TGCGCCAGCAGCTTGGTGGTAGCGGGAGGGCCATTCGGGTGGAATGAGCAGTTCTTC	CASSLVVAGGPFGWNEQFF
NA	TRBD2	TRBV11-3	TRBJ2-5	TGTGCCAGCAGCTTAGTCTCTGGTAGCGGGAGTGTGGAGACCCAGTACTTC	CASSLVSGSGSVETQYF
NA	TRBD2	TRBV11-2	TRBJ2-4	TGTGCCAGCAGTCCCGGGACTAGTAAAAACATTCAGTACTTC	CASSPGTSKNIQYF
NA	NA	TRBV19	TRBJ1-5	TGTGCAGGGGGGGGCAATCAGCCCCAGCATTTT	CAGGGNQPQHF
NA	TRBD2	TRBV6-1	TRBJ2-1	TGTGCCAGCAGTGTGACTAGCGGGGCGACCTACAATGAGCAGTTCTTC	CASSVTSGATYNEQFF
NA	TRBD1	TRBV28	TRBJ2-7	TGTGCCAGCCTACCCGGACAGGCGAACTACGAGCAGTACTTC	CASLPGQANYEQYF
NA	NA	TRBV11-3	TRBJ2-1	TGTGCCAGCAGCTTAGGAGGGAGGACAGGTTACTACAATGAGCAGTTCTTC	CASSLGGRTGYYNEQFF
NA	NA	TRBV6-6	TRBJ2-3	TGTGCCAGCACCCAACAGGGGACTACAGATACGCAGTATTTT	CASTQQGTTDTQYF
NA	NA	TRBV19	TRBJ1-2	TGTGCCAGTAGTATAGAGGGCCGCCGCAGGTATGGCTACACCTTC	CASSIEGRRRYGYTF
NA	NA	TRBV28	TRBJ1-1	TGTGCCAGCAGTCTGTATCCGGGGACTGAAGCTTTCTTT	CASSLYPGTEAFF
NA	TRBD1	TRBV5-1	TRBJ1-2	TGCGCCAGCAGCTTGGACAGGGGCTATGGCTACACCTTC	CASSLDRGYGYTF
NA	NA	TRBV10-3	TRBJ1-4	TGTGCCATCAGTAATCCTCAAGGTCAAATCGGGGAAAAACTGTTTTTT	CAISNPQGQIGEKLFF
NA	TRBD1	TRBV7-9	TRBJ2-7	TGTGCCAGTAGCTTAGGGGACAGCTTCTACGAGCAGTACTTC	CASSLGDSFYEQYF
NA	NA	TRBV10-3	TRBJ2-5	TGTGCCATCAGTGAGCCGGGGGTCAGGGGGGAGACCCAGTACTTC	CAISEPGVRGETQYF
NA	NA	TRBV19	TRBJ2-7	TGTGCCAGTAGTGAAGTCCAGTCCTACGAGCAGTACTTC	CASSEVQSYEQYF
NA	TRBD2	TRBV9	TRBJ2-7	TGTGCCAGCAGCGCGTCCGGGACTAGCGATTACGAGCAGTACTTC	CASSASGTSDYEQYF
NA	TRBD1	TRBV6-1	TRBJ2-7	TGTGCCAGCAGGCCTGATGAGAGGGGGCATTACGAGCAGTACTTC	CASRPDERGHYEQYF
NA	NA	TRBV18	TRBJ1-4	TGTGCCAGCTCACTATCCCTTCGGGGAGGTAATGAAAAACTGTTTTTT	CASSLSLRGGNEKLFF
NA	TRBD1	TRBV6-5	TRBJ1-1	TGTGCCAGCAGTTGGGGACAGGCTATCGTCACTGAAGCTTTCTTT	CASSWGQAIVTEAFF
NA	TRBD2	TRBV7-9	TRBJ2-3	TGTGCCAGCAGCCAATCAGCGGGGCCCCGGGATACGCAGTATTTT	CASSQSAGPRDTQYF
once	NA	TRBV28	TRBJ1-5	TGTGCCAGCACTCTAGGCCCGGGGTTCAACCAGCCCCAGCATTTT	CASTLGPGFNQPQHF
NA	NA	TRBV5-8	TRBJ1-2	TGTGCCAGCAACAGGGCAGTCTATGGCTACACCTTC	CASNRAVYGYTF
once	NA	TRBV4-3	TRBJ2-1	TGCGCCAGCAGCCAAGGTAGCCTCACGGAGCAGTTCTTC	CASSQGSLTEQFF
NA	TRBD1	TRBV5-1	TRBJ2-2	TGCGCCAGCAGCTTGGAGGGCAGGGGGCGCACCGGGGAGCTGTTTTTT	CASSLEGRGRTGELFF
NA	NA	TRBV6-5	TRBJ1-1	TGTGCCAGCAGTTCCACCGGGGGGTGGAACACTGAAGCTTTCTTT	CASSSTGGWNTEAFF
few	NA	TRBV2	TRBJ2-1	TGTGCCAGCAGTGAGGCCAGCTCCTACAATGAGCAGTTCTTC	CASSEASSYNEQFF
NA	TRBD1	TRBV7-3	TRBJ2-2	TGTGCCAGCAGCTCCCGGACAGGGGGGACCGGGGAGCTGTTTTTT	CASSSRTGGTGELFF
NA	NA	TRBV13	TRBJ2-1	TGTGCCAGCACCGGGACTGCTAGGTGGAGTGAGCAGTTCTTC	CASTGTARWSEQFF
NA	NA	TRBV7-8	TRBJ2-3	TGTGCCAGCAGCAGATATACAGCCTACACAGATACGCAGTATTTT	CASSRYTAYTDTQYF
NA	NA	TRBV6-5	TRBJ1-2	TGTGCCAGCAGAATCACCAGGGATAACTATGGCTACACCTTC	CASRITRDNYGYTF